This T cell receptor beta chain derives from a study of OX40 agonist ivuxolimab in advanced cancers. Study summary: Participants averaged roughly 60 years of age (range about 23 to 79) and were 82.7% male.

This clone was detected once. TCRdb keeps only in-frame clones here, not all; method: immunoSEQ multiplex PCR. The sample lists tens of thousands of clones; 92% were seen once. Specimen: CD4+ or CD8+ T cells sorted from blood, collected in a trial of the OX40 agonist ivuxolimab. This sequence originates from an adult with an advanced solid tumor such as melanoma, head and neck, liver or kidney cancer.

The CDR3 DNA sequence: TGTGCCAGCAGTTACGACAGGGGGGGGTACGAGCAGTACTTC. Translated: CASSYDRGGYEQYF. This sequence joins TRBV6-5 and TRBJ2-7; 9 positions match TRBD1. Losses at the gene ends were 2 bases for V and 4 bases for J; bases not matched to a gene: 3. Germline V CDR1 and CDR2: MNHEY, SVGAGI. This CDR3 is built from 14 residues.